Shown below are 29 T cell receptor beta chains from a single sample sequenced in a study of shared clonotypes between healthy human individuals. Libraries were prepared by immunoSEQ multiplex PCR; TCRdb keeps only in-frame clonotypes and omits some of them. The sample has about 2,500,000 clones, 85% to 95% seen once; the top ten hold about 0.13%. The sequenced material came from naive CD4+ T cells sorted from blood. Specified subset: CD45RA+ positively selected. The receptor set was obtained from a man between 18 and 29 years old in good health.

This chain links TRBV6-6 with TRBJ2-2; 8 nucleotides agree with TRBD1. J was trimmed by 3 bases and V by 2 bases; bases with no gene match: 5. Germline V CDR1 and CDR2: MNHNY, SVGAGI (reference sequence). The CDR3 spans 16 residues. CDR3 sequence: CASSYTGQGDTGELFF. CDR3 in DNA: TGTGCCAGCAGTTACACAGGACAGGGAGACACCGGGGAGCTGTTTTTT.

This sequence joins TRBV29-1 and TRBJ1-1, with D possibly matching TRBD1 (6 bases). Germline V lookup: CDR1 SQVTM, CDR2 ANQGSEA. CDR3 size: 13 residues. Deletions cut 7 bases from V and 10 bases from J, with 22 bases between. The chain's CDR3 is CSGNRDTVESAFF. The CDR3 DNA sequence: TGCAGCGGTAACCGGGACACCGTGGAGTCAGCTTTCTTT.

The chain has TRBV6-1 and TRBJ1-2; D unresolved. CDR1 MNHNS and CDR2 SASEGT come from the germline V gene. With 1 base removed from V and 8 bases from J, the gap between germline ends came to 8 bases. This CDR3 spans 12 amino acids. The CDR3 DNA follows: TGTGCCAGCAGTGAAGTGACTGGAGGCTACACCTTC. The encoded protein is CASSEVTGGYTF.

The J gene is TRBJ1-5, the V gene TRBV4-3, with D perhaps TRBD1 (5 bases). The V end lost 0 bases, the J end lost 6 bases, and 12 bases lay between the germline ends. The CDR3 covers 15 residues. Germline values: CDR1 LGHNA, CDR2 YSLEER. CDR3 loop: CASSQDRVGSQPQHF. In DNA form, the CDR3 reads TGCGCCAGCAGCCAAGACAGGGTTGGTAGTCAGCCCCAGCATTTT.

CDR3 loop: CASSFRETYNEQFF. The DNA of the CDR3 is TGTGCCAGCAGTTTCCGGGAGACGTACAATGAGCAGTTCTTC. This rearrangement joins TRBV27 to TRBJ2-1, with D maybe TRBD2 (6 bases). The V end lost 3 bases, the J end lost 4 bases, and 10 bases lay between the germline ends. From germline, CDR1 is MNHEY and CDR2 SMNVEV (reference sequence). The CDR3 covers 14 residues.

A single count supports this clone. The chain recombines TRBV7-8 with TRBJ1-4; 12 nucleotides agree with TRBD1. Germline V gene lookup returns CDR1 SGHVS and CDR2 FQNEAQ. V lost 3 bases to trimming and J lost 8 bases; unmatched junction nucleotides: 7. The length of the CDR3 is 16 residues. The CDR3 spells CASSLGTGGAGEKLFF. CDR3 nucleotides: TGTGCCAGCAGCTTGGGGACAGGGGGCGCCGGGGAAAAACTGTTTTTT.

The V gene is TRBV19, the J gene TRBJ2-7, with 9 positions matching TRBD1. The CDR3 loop spans 15 amino acids. Germline assignment: CDR1 LNHDA and CDR2 SQIVND (reference sequence). Trimming took 5 bases from V and 6 from J; bases not matched to a gene: 11. The CDR3 DNA is TGTGCCAGTAGTTCTCCCGGACAGGGGCTGCGCGAGCAGTACTTC. It yields the protein CASSSPGQGLREQYF.

The chain couples TRBV19 to TRBJ1-5, with no clear D. V dropped 3 bases and J dropped 6 bases, with 18 bases sitting between them. Germline loops: CDR1 LNHDA, CDR2 SQIVND (reference sequence). This CDR3 comprises 16 residues. CDR3 sequence: CASSMPLLKASQPQHF. The CDR3 DNA follows: TGTGCCAGTAGTATGCCCCTCTTGAAGGCTAGTCAGCCCCAGCATTTT.

This chain links TRBV5-1 with TRBJ2-7; D may be TRBD2 (6 bases). The CDR3 is made up of 13 amino acids. Germline loops: CDR1 SGHRS, CDR2 YFSETQ. V was trimmed by 4 bases and J by 3 bases, leaving 11 bases between them. In nucleotides, the CDR3 is TGCGCCAGCAGCCCCCAGACTAGCTACGAGCAGTACTTC. Its protein product is CASSPQTSYEQYF.

To note about this clone: The junction differs from germline at one of its ends, possibly a read error. V and J are TRBV23-1 and TRBJ2-3; D is ambiguous. TRBV23-1 is an ORF, and what it does is uncertain. The CDR3 runs 10 residues. The CDR3: CASSKDTQYF. The CDR3 nucleotides are TGCGCCAGCAGCAAAGATACGCAGTATTTT.

V is TRBV10-2 and J is TRBJ2-5, with 13 bases lining up with TRBD2. The V gene end was trimmed by 8 bases and the J gene end by 4 bases; junction bases not matched to a gene: 4. Germline lookup yields CDR1 WSHSY and CDR2 SAAADI. This CDR3 spans 14 amino acids. CDR3 in amino acids: CASSRTSGRETQYF. CDR3 nucleotides: TGCGCCAGCTCACGGACTAGCGGGAGAGAGACCCAGTACTTC.

The chain employs TRBV19 and TRBJ2-3; 7 bases fit TRBD1. V lost 4 bases and J lost 7; bases outside the gene matches: 5. The germline CDR1 and CDR2 sequences are LNHDA and SQIVND (reference sequence). The CDR3 has 13 residues. This CDR3 is CASSTNRGNTQYF. CDR3 nucleotide sequence: TGTGCCAGTAGTACAAACAGGGGTAATACGCAGTATTTT.

The rearrangement links TRBV7-9 to TRBJ2-5, with 7 positions matching TRBD2. The V and J ends lost 3 bases and 2 bases, in that order; junction bases with no gene match: 6. This CDR3 region has 15 residues. Germline-derived CDR1 and CDR2 are SEHNR and FQNEAQ (reference sequence). The CDR3 is CASSLNLAVQETQYF. As DNA, the CDR3 is TGTGCCAGCAGCTTGAATCTAGCGGTACAAGAGACCCAGTACTTC.

The CDR3: CASSEDKTLEQPQHF. The CDR3 nucleotides are TGTGCCAGCAGTGAAGACAAGACGCTTGAGCAGCCCCAGCATTTT. This chain links TRBV2 with TRBJ1-5; D remains ambiguous. CDR1 and CDR2 (germline): SNHLY, FYNNEI. The CDR3 is 15 residues long. V dropped 1 base and J dropped 7 bases, with 14 bases sitting between them.

V is TRBV5-1 and J is TRBJ2-5; 7 bases fit TRBD1. This CDR3 is 14 amino acids long. The trim removed 5 bases at V and 0 bases at J, leaving 4 bases unmatched. Germline CDR1 reads SGHRS; CDR2 reads YFSETQ. CDR3 sequence reads: CASSSQGNQETQYF. For the CDR3, the DNA is TGCGCCAGCAGTTCACAGGGGAACCAAGAGACCCAGTACTTC. The complete variable domain, with remaining parts taken from reference TRBV5-1 and TRBJ2-5, reads KAGVTQTPRYLIKTRGQQVTLSCSPISGHRSVSWYQQTPGQGLQFLFEYFSETQRNKGNFPGRFSGRQFSNSRSEMNVSTLELGDSALYLCASSSQGNQETQYFGPGTRLLVL.

CDR3 nucleotides: TGTGCCAGCTCTCAGGTGGGAGGGGCGTATACCCTATACGAGCAGTACTTC. This sequence encodes CASSQVGGAYTLYEQYF. The chain uses TRBV18 and TRBJ2-7; the match to TRBD2 covers 7 bases. The V gene end was trimmed by 6 bases and the J gene end by 4 bases; junction bases not matched to a gene: 18. This CDR3 comprises 17 residues. CDR1 and CDR2 from the germline V gene are KGHSH and LQKENI.

This rearrangement joins TRBV7-9 to TRBJ1-1; tentative D call: TRBD1 (5 bases). The length of the CDR3 is 14 residues. Between the trimmed V and J ends, which lost 1 base and 5 bases, there was a span of 11 bases. Germline values: CDR1 SEHNR, CDR2 FQNEAQ (reference sequence). The CDR3 DNA reads as TGTGCCAGCAGCTTAGACCCAGGGACTACTGAAGCTTTCTTT. Translated, it gives CASSLDPGTTEAFF. The complete variable domain, with remaining parts taken from reference TRBV7-9 and TRBJ1-1, reads DTGVSQNPRHKITKRGQNVTFRCDPISEHNRLYWYRQTLGQGPEFLTYFQNEAQLEKSRLLSDRFSAERPKGSFSTLEIQRTEQGDSAMYLCASSLDPGTTEAFFGQGTRLTVV.

This clone was observed once. V and J are TRBV7-8 and TRBJ1-3, with D perhaps matching TRBD1 (5 bases). V was shortened by 3 bases and J by 1 base, with 7 bases between the two germline ends. Germline lookup yields CDR1 SGHVS and CDR2 FQNEAQ. The CDR3 consists of 14 residues. The CDR3 DNA reads TGTGCCAGCAGCTTGGAGGGGTCTGGAAACACCATATATTTT. Translated: CASSLEGSGNTIYF.

V gene TRBV7-9 combines with J gene TRBJ1-6, with TRBD1 identical over 11 bases. The CDR3 has 18 residues. In germline, CDR1 is SEHNR, CDR2 FQNEAQ (reference sequence). The trim removed 5 bases at V and 0 bases at J, leaving 6 bases unmatched. CDR3: CASSPGTGGSSYNSPLHF. DNA for the CDR3: TGTGCCAGCAGCCCGGGGACAGGGGGAAGCTCCTATAATTCACCCCTCCACTTT. Full variable domain (missing parts from reference TRBV7-9 and TRBJ1-6): DTGVSQNPRHKITKRGQNVTFRCDPISEHNRLYWYRQTLGQGPEFLTYFQNEAQLEKSRLLSDRFSAERPKGSFSTLEIQRTEQGDSAMYLCASSPGTGGSSYNSPLHFGNGTRLTVT.

The chain has TRBV7-8 and TRBJ2-6; unclear D gene. Germline CDR1 reads SGHVS; CDR2 reads FQNEAQ. The CDR3 is 20 amino acids. Deletions cut 5 bases from V and 1 base from J, with 24 bases between. CDR3 residues: CASSPVFSYPNGSGANVLTF. Written as DNA, the CDR3 is TGTGCCAGCAGCCCCGTCTTTTCGTACCCTAACGGGTCTGGGGCCAACGTCCTGACTTTC.

Comment on this clone: Other DNA sequences within the sample encode an identical CDR3. The V call is TRBV5-1, the J call TRBJ1-2, with 7 bases lining up with TRBD1. With 1 base clipped from V and 2 bases from J, the junction kept 5 bases outside the gene matches. The CDR3 extends over 15 amino acids. From germline, CDR1 is SGHRS and CDR2 YFSETQ. CDR3 loop: CASSLLGQANYGYTF. The CDR3 coding sequence is TGCGCCAGCAGCTTGTTAGGACAGGCAAACTATGGCTACACCTTC.

The chain has TRBV30 and TRBJ1-4; weak D call: TRBD1 (6 bases). V was clipped by 0 bases and J by 10 bases, with 12 bases between them. The CDR3 has 13 amino acids. Germline lookup yields CDR1 GTSNPN and CDR2 SVGIG (reference sequence). DNA for the CDR3: TGTGCCTGGAGTGTGGGGGAGGGGGGAAAACTGTTTTTT. Translation gives CAWSVGEGGKLFF.

This clone was observed a single time. The rearrangement joins TRBV10-3 to TRBJ2-7; D is possibly TRBD1 or TRBD2 (5 bases each). CDR3 length equals 18 residues. CDR1 is ENHRY, CDR2 SYGVKD, per germline. The V end lost 4 bases, the J end lost 3 bases, and 25 bases lay between the germline ends. CDR3 bases: TGTGCCATCAGTGCCCTCCGGGACGGGGTAGACGGGTTCTACGAGCAGTACTTC. Encoded protein: CAISALRDGVDGFYEQYF.

This sequence joins TRBV5-6 and TRBJ2-7, with D unclear. This CDR3 spans 12 amino acids. Germline values: CDR1 SGHDT, CDR2 YYEEEE. With 3 bases removed from V and 3 bases from J, the gap between germline ends came to 7 bases. CDR3 sequence reads: CASSSRVYEQYF. CDR3 in DNA: TGTGCCAGCAGCTCCCGCGTCTACGAGCAGTACTTC.

This chain joins TRBV6-7 and TRBJ2-7; tentative D call: TRBD2 (6 bases). TRBV6-7 is marked as an open reading frame, function uncertain. The CDR3 covers 17 residues. The V gene lost 0 bases and the J gene lost 3 bases, with 18 bases spanning the gap. CDR3 loop: CASSYSAPWGESYEQYF. In nucleotides, the CDR3 is TGTGCCAGCAGTTACTCCGCGCCTTGGGGGGAGAGCTACGAGCAGTACTTC.

The J gene is TRBJ1-2, the V gene TRBV4-3; D uncertain. Trimming pared 0 bases from V and 7 bases from J, leaving 6 bases between. The CDR3 is made up of 12 amino acids. Per germline, CDR1 LGHNA and CDR2 YSLEER. CDR3 amino acids: CASSQDRTGYTF. The CDR3 DNA follows: TGCGCCAGCAGCCAAGATCGTACTGGCTACACCTTC.

The rearrangement uses TRBV6-6 and TRBJ2-7; 7 nucleotides agree with TRBD2. The CDR3 contains 16 residues. Germline CDR1 MNHNY, CDR2 SVGAGI (reference sequence). The V gene end was trimmed by 5 bases and the J gene end by 0 bases; junction bases not matched to a gene: 10. The CDR3 loop is CASSPGIGGSSYEQYF. CDR3 DNA sequence: TGTGCCAGCAGTCCTGGAATCGGGGGGAGCTCCTACGAGCAGTACTTC.

The chain employs TRBV18 and TRBJ1-5, with D possibly being TRBD1 (5 bases). There are 15 residues in the CDR3. V was pared by 6 bases and J by 7 bases, with 19 bases between. Germline V gene lookup returns CDR1 KGHSH and CDR2 LQKENI. The CDR3 coding sequence is TGTGCCAGCTCTCCCCGGGACGGGGACGGGCAGCCCCAGCATTTT. Amino acids: CASSPRDGDGQPQHF. The variable domain in full, with the rest retrieved from reference TRBV18 and TRBJ1-5, is NAGVMQNPRHLVRRRGQEARLRCSPMKGHSHVYWYRQLPEEGLKFMVYLQKENIIDESGMPKERFSAEFPKEGPSILRIQQVVRGDSAAYFCASSPRDGDGQPQHFGDGTRLSIL.

The V and J genes are TRBV30 and TRBJ1-3; 11 nucleotides match TRBD1. The CDR3 consists of 23 residues. Per the germline V gene, CDR1 is GTSNPN and CDR2 is SVGIG (reference sequence). V lost 4 bases, J lost 0 bases, and 26 bases stayed unmatched. The CDR3 loop is CAWTRDRGLITGRNPGSGNTIYF. The CDR3, as DNA: TGTGCCTGGACCCGGGACAGGGGGTTAATTACTGGTCGTAATCCGGGCTCTGGAAACACCATATATTTT.